Below, one T cell receptor (beta chain) is given with its context. The junction departs from the called germline gene at one end, perhaps through a read error. The CDR3 runs to 15 residues. CDR1 and CDR2 (germline): MNHEY, SVGEGT. This record comes from a study of tumor-infiltrating lymphocytes in glioblastoma multiforme. Multiple V-beta primers and a C-beta primer amplified TCRB from RNA. TCRdb analysed the multiplex PCR reads with MiXCR anew, one entry per CDR3 protein. This table holds just under 9,500 distinct CDR3 sequences, 74% found once. This sequence joins TRBV6-2 or TRBV6-3 and TRBJ1-1, with 7 bases aligning to TRBD1. This TCR came from a male donor with glioblastoma. Sample: brain tumor tissue. The CDR3 here is CATAGQHIKNTGAFF. CDR3 nucleotide sequence: TGTGCCACCGCGGGACAGCATATAAAGAACACTGGGGCTTTCTTC.